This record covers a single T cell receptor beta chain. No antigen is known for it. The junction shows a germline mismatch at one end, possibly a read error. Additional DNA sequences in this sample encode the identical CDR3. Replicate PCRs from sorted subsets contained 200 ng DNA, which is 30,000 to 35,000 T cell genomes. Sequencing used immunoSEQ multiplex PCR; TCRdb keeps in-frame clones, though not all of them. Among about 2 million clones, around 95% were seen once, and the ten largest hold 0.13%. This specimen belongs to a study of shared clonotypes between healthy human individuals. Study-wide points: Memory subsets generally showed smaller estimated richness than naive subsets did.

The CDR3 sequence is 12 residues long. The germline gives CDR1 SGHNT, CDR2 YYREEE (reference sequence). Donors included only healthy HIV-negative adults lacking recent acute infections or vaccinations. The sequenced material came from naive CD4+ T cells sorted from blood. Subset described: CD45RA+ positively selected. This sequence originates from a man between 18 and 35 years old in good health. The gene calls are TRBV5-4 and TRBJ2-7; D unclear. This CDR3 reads CASSFNSYEQYF. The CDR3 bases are TGTGCCAGCAGCTTTAACAGCTACGAGCAGTACTTT.